This entry is about one T cell receptor beta chain. The treatment here: randomized to nivolumab then ipilimumab (arm A) or the reverse (arm B). PBMC sorting kept live CD3+CD8+ cells without CD19 or CD56. The data stem from a study of sequential checkpoint blockade in melanoma. With V trimmed by 3 bases and J by 4 bases, 6 bases remained unmatched. The length of the CDR3 is 14 residues. Germline CDR1 and CDR2: KGHSH and LQKENI. Sequencing used immunoSEQ multiplex PCR; TCRdb keeps in-frame clones, though not all of them. The sample holds 20,000 or so clones, around four fifths seen once. This TCR came from a human donor with melanoma. The gene calls are TRBV18 and TRBJ2-7; 7 bases are shared with TRBD1. Sequenced material: CD8+ T cells sorted from blood (inferred from file names), taken from a patient given nivolumab and ipilimumab in sequence. The CDR3 nucleotides are TGTGCCAGCTCACCGACAGGGTTCTCTTACGAGCAGTACTTC. It codes for CASSPTGFSYEQYF.